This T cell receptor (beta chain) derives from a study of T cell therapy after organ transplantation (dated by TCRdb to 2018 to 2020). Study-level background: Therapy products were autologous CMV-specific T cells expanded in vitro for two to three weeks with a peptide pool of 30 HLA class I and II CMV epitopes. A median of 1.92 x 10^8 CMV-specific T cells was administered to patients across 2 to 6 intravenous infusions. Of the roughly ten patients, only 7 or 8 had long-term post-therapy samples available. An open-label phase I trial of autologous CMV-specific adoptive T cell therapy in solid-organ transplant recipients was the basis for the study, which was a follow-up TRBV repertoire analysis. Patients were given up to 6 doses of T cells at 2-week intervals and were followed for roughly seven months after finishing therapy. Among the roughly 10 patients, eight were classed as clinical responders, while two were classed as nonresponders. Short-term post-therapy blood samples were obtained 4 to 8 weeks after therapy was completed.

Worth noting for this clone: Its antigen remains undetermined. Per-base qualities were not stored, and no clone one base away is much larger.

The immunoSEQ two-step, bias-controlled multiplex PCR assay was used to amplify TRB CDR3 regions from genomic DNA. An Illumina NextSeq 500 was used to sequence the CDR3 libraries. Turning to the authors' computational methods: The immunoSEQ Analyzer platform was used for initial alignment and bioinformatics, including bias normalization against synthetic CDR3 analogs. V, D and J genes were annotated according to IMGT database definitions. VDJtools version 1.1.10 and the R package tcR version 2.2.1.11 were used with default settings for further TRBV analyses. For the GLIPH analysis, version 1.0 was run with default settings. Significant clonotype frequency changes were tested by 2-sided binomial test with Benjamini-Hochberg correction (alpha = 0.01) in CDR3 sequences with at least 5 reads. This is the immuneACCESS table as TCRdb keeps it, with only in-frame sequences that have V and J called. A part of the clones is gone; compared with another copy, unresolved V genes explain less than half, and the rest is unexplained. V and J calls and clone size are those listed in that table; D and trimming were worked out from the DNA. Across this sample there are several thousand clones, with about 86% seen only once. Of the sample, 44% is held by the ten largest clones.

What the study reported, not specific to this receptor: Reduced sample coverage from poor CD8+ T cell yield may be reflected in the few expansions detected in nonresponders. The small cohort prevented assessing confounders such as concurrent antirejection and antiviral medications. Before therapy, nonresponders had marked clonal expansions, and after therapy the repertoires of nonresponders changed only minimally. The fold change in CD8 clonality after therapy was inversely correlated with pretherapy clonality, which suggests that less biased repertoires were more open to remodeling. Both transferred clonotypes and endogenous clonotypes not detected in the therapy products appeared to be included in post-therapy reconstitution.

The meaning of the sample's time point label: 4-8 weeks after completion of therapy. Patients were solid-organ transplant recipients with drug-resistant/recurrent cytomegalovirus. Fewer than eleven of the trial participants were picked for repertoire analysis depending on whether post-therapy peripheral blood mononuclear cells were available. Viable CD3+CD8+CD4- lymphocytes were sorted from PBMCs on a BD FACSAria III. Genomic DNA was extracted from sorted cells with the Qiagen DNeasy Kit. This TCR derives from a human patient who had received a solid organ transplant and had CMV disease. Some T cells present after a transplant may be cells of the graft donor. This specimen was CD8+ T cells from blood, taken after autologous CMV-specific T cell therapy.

The CDR3 is CAWSAGLSYGYTF. The DNA sequence is as follows: TGTGCCTGGAGTGCAGGCTTATCATATGGCTACACCTTC. The chain links TRBV30 with TRBJ1-2; the D segment cannot be called with confidence. Spanning cysteine to phenylalanine, the CDR3 consists of 13 amino acids. The read is trimmed to its CDR3 DNA, 39 bases read in frame from base 1. The V end loses 1 base and the J end loses 5 bases, and a stretch of 11 bases separates them. CDR1 and CDR2 are read off the germline V gene (reference sequence) as GTSNPN and SVGIG.